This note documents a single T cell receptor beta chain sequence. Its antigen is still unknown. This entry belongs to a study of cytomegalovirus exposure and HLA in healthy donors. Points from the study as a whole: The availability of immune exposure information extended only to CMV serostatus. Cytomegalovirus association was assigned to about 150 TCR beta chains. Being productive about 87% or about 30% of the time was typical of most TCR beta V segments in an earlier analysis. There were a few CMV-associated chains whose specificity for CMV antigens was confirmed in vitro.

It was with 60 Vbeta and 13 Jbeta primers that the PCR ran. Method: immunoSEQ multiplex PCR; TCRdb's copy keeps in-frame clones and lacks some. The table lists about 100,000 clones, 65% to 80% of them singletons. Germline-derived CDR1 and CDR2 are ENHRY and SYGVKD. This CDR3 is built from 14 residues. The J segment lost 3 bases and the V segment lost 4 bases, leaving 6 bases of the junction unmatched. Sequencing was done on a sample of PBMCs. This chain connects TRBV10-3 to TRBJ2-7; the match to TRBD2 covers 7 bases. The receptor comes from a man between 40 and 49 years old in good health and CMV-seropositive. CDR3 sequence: CAISGLAANYEQYF. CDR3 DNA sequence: TGTGCCATCAGTGGGCTAGCGGCTAACTACGAGCAGTACTTC.